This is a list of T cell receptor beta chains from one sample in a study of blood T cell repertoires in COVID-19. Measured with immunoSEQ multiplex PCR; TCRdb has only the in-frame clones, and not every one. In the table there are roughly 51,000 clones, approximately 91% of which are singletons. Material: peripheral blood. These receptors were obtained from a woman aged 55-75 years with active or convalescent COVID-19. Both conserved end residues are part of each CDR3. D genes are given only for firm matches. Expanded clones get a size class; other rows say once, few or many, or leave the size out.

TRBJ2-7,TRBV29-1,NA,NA,CSVEGGGYEQYF,TGCAGCGTTGAAGGAGGTGGCTACGAGCAGTACTTC
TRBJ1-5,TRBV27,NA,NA,CASSPNSRGWGNQPQHF,TGTGCCAGCAGTCCAAACTCCAGGGGTTGGGGCAATCAGCCCCAGCATTTT
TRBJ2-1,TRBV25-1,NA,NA,CASSDPNYNEQFF,TGTGCCAGCAGTGACCCTAACTACAATGAGCAGTTCTTC
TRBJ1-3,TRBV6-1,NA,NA,CASSENRVRDTIYF,TGTGCCAGCAGTGAAAACAGGGTCCGAGACACCATATATTTT
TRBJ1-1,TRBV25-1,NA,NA,CASRTITRGEAFF,TGTGCCAGCAGGACTATAACGCGGGGTGAAGCTTTCTTT
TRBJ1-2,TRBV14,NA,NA,CASSQKRSSFPYGYTF,TGTGCCAGCAGCCAAAAGAGGTCAAGCTTTCCTTATGGCTACACCTTC
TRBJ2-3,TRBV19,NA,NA,CASRSWETDTQYF,TGTGCCAGTCGGTCATGGGAGACAGATACGCAGTATTTT
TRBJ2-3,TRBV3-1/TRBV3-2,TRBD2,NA,CSTGREGDTQYF,TGTTCTACCGGGCGGGAGGGGGATACGCAGTATTTT
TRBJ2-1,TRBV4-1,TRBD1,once,CASSQDLGTGSNEQFF,TGCGCCAGCAGCCAAGATTTGGGGACAGGGTCCAATGAGCAGTTCTTC
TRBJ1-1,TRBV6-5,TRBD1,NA,CASGDRRDTEAFF,TGTGCCAGCGGGGACAGACGGGACACTGAAGCTTTCTTT
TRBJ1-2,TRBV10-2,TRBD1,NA,CASSGTANYGYTF,TGCGCCAGCAGCGGGACAGCTAACTATGGCTACACCTTC
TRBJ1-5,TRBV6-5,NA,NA,CASSYKEGVNQPQHF,TGTGCCAGCAGTTACAAAGAGGGGGTTAATCAGCCCCAGCATTTT
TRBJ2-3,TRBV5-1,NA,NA,CASSPTSRDTQYF,TGCGCCAGCAGCCCCACTAGCAGAGATACGCAGTATTTT
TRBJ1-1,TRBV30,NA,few,CAWNMNTEAFF,TGTGCCTGGAACATGAACACTGAAGCTTTCTTT
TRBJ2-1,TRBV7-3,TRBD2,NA,CASSLSGLAGYNEQFF,TGTGCCAGCAGCCTCTCGGGACTAGCGGGGTACAATGAGCAGTTCTTC
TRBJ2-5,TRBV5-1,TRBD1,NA,CASSLFGQEEETQYF,TGCGCCAGCAGTTTGTTTGGACAGGAGGAAGAGACCCAGTACTTC
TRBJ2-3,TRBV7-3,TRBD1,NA,CASSSTGAEVDTQYF,TGTGCCAGCAGCTCGACAGGGGCCGAAGTAGATACGCAGTATTTT
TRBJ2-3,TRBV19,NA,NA,CASSFSRTDTQYF,TGTGCCAGTAGTTTCAGTCGCACAGATACGCAGTATTTT
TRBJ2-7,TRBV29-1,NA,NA,CSAGQTYEQYF,TGCAGCGCCGGACAGACCTACGAGCAGTACTTC
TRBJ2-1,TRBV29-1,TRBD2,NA,CSDASGGGRNEQFF,TGCAGCGATGCCTCGGGCGGGGGTCGTAATGAGCAGTTCTTC
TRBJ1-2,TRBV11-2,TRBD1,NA,CASSLSTGNHGYTF,TGTGCCAGCAGCTTATCGACAGGGAACCATGGCTACACCTTC
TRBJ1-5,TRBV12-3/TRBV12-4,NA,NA,CASRPTGNQPQHF,TGTGCCAGCAGACCCACAGGGAATCAGCCCCAGCATTTT
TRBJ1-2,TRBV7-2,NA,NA,CASSLRLANYGYTF,TGTGCCAGCAGCTTACGCCTAGCTAACTATGGCTACACCTTC
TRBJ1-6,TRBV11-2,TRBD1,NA,CASSWLRRQGRSPLHF,TGTGCCAGCAGCTGGCTAAGGAGACAGGGGCGTTCACCCCTCCACTTT
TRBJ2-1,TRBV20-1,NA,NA,CSASAEAAYNEQFF,TGCAGTGCTAGTGCAGAGGCCGCCTACAATGAGCAGTTCTTC
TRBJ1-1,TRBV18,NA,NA,CASSRGGDTEAFF,TGTGCCAGCTCACGAGGGGGGGACACTGAAGCTTTCTTT
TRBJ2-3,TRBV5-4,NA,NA,CASSLIGTDTQYF,TGTGCCAGCAGCTTAATCGGCACAGATACGCAGTATTTT
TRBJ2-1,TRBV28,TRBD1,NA,CASSFRDSAYNEQFF,TGTGCCAGCAGTTTCCGGGACAGTGCCTACAATGAGCAGTTCTTC
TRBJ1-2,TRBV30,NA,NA,CAWSGLLYGYTF,TGTGCCTGGAGTGGGCTTTTATATGGCTACACCTTC
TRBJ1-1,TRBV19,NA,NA,CASSIGRNTEAFF,TGTGCCAGTAGTATAGGGAGGAACACTGAAGCTTTCTTT
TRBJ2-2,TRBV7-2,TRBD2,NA,CASDRLAGGMNTGELFF,TGTGCCAGCGACCGGCTAGCGGGAGGGATGAACACCGGGGAGCTGTTTTTT
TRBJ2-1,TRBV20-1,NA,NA,CSAAGNEQFF,TGCAGTGCCGCGGGAAATGAGCAGTTCTTC
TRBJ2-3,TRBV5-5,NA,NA,CASSYYDTQYF,TGTGCCAGCAGCTACTACGATACGCAGTATTTT
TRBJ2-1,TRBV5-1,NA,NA,CASIPGGSSYNEQFF,TGCGCCAGCATCCCGGGGGGCAGCTCCTACAATGAGCAGTTCTTC
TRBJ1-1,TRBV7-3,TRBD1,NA,CASGTGVNTEAFF,TGTGCCAGCGGTACAGGGGTGAACACTGAAGCTTTCTTT
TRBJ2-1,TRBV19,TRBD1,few,CASSKGQGARLGGNNEQFF,TGTGCCAGTAGTAAGGGACAGGGGGCACGGCTAGGAGGGAACAATGAGCAGTTCTTC
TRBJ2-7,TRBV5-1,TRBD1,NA,CASSLEPTRQGGEQYF,TGCGCCAGCAGCTTGGAACCCACTAGACAGGGCGGCGAGCAGTACTTC
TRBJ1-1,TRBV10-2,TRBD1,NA,CASTEGQAPEAFF,TGCGCCAGCACTGAGGGACAGGCCCCTGAAGCTTTCTTT
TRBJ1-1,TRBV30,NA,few,CAWSRGNMGTEAFF,TGTGCCTGGAGTCGCGGGAATATGGGCACTGAAGCTTTCTTT
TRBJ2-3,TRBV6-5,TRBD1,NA,CASSLGQSTDTQYF,TGTGCCAGCAGTCTGGGACAGAGCACAGATACGCAGTATTTT
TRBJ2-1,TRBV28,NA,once,CASILGGGSYNEQFF,TGTGCCAGCATTCTGGGAGGCGGCTCCTACAATGAGCAGTTCTTC
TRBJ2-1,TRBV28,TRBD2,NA,CASSLSSAGVREQFF,TGTGCCAGCAGCTTAAGCTCGGCGGGAGTAAGGGAGCAGTTCTTC
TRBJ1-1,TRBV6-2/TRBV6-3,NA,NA,CASSYSLMLGGKRTEAFF,TGTGCCAGCAGTTACTCTTTAATGCTCGGGGGGAAGCGCACTGAAGCTTTCTTT
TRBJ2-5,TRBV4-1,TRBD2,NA,CASSRAGLGETQYF,TGCGCCAGCAGCCGGGCGGGACTAGGTGAGACCCAGTACTTC
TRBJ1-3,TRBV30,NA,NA,CAWSVGGSSGNTIYF,TGTGCCTGGAGTGTGGGGGGGAGCTCTGGAAACACCATATATTTT
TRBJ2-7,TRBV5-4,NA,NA,CASSRTLGDSYEQYF,TGTGCCAGCAGTCGTACCCTGGGAGACTCCTACGAGCAGTACTTC
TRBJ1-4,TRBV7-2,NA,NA,CASSFSTNEKLFF,TGTGCCAGCAGCTTCTCCACTAATGAAAAACTGTTTTTT
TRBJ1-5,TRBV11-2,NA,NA,CASSSEPTINQPQHF,TGTGCCAGCAGCTCAGAACCTACCATCAATCAGCCCCAGCATTTT
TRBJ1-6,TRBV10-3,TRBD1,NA,CAIRAGGASNSPLHF,TGTGCCATCAGAGCAGGGGGCGCGAGTAATTCACCCCTCCACTTT